The next 14 T cell receptor beta chains were all read from a single sample in a study of T cell repertoires in cytomegalovirus infection. MiXCR, applied by TCRdb to the reads, yields one record per CDR3 protein. The table has about 400,000 distinct CDR3 sequences, 18% seen once. The sequencing sample was made of PBMCs. Receptor source: a human donor in good health (CMV status not recorded). Some clones in this sample may be carry-over from other donors' samples.

This clonotype was observed many times. J is TRBJ1-1 and V is TRBV7-2; 7 bases line up with TRBD1. V dropped 4 bases and J dropped 7; count of bases not matched to a gene: 3. Germline loops: CDR1 SGHTA, CDR2 FQGNSA. The CDR3 is 12 amino acids. The CDR3 here is CASSSGGGEAFF. For the CDR3, the DNA is TGTGCCAGCAGCTCAGGGGGGGGTGAAGCTTTCTTT.

This clonotype was found many times. This chain links TRBV12-3 or TRBV12-4 with TRBJ1-4, with D possibly matching TRBD1 (5 bases). This CDR3 is built from 15 residues. V lost 6 bases to trimming and J lost 5 bases, with 16 bases between them. The CDR3 protein is CASSPSRDHNEKLFF. The CDR3 DNA reads TGTGCCAGCAGCCCTTCCAGGGACCACAATGAAAAACTGTTTTTT.

The genes are TRBV12-3 or TRBV12-4 and TRBJ1-4, with D perhaps matching TRBD1 (5 bases). Trimming took 6 bases from V and 7 from J, leaving 15 bases between them. CDR3 length equals 14 residues. The DNA of the CDR3 is TGTGCCAGCAGGCCGGGGGAAGACAGTGAAAAACTGTTTTTT. This codes for CASRPGEDSEKLFF.

This clonotype was seen more than once but under ten times. This chain joins TRBV7-7 and TRBJ2-5, with no clear D. Trimming pared 3 bases from V and 5 bases from J, leaving 10 bases between. The CDR3 runs to 13 residues. The V gene's germline CDR1 is SSHAT and CDR2 FNYEAQ (reference sequence). DNA for the CDR3: TGTGCCAGCAGCTTGGCGCCGGTGGAGACCCAGTACTTC. Translating gives CASSLAPVETQYF.

This clonotype has a count of ten or more. The chain uses TRBV7-2 and TRBJ2-5; no firm D call. V was cut by 1 base and J by 4 bases, with 10 bases left in between. The CDR3 runs to 14 residues. Per germline, CDR1 SGHTA and CDR2 FQGNSA. Here the CDR3 reads CASSLGVFGETQYF. The CDR3, as DNA: TGTGCCAGCAGCTTAGGGGTTTTTGGAGAGACCCAGTACTTC.

This clonotype has at least ten counts. This chain connects TRBV11-2 to TRBJ2-3; D gene unclear. With 8 bases removed from V and 1 base from J, the gap between germline ends came to 16 bases. This CDR3 is 15 amino acids long. CDR1 is SGHAT and CDR2 is FQNNGV in the germline V gene. The CDR3 sequence is CASSSYSKGTDTQYF. Here the CDR3 DNA reads TGTGCCAGCTCATCCTACTCGAAGGGCACAGATACGCAGTATTTT.

This chain uses TRBV10-3 with TRBJ2-1; 12 bases fit TRBD1. V was pared by 10 bases and J by 8 bases, with 9 bases of the junction left unmatched. This CDR3 spans 14 amino acids. Germline loops: CDR1 ENHRY, CDR2 SYGVKD. CDR3 sequence: CATQRGTGGDEQFF. For the CDR3, the DNA is TGTGCCACCCAAAGGGGGACAGGGGGCGATGAGCAGTTCTTC.

This clonotype was counted at least ten times. The chain carries TRBV7-2 and TRBJ2-7; D remains unclear. Germline-derived CDR1 and CDR2 are SGHTA and FQGNSA. The CDR3 runs to 14 residues. V was trimmed by 5 bases and J by 3 bases, leaving 14 bases between them. Written as DNA, the CDR3 is TGTGCCAGCAGCCACCGGGCAGGCTACTACGAGCAGTACTTC. Protein product: CASSHRAGYYEQYF.

There are a few counts of this clonotype. The J gene is TRBJ2-7, the V gene TRBV28; 7 nucleotides agree with TRBD2. V was clipped by 6 bases and J by 6 bases; unmatched bases: 11. The CDR3 consists of 14 residues. Germline V lookup: CDR1 MDHEN, CDR2 SYDVKM. In DNA, the CDR3 is TGTGCCAGCAGCAAAATGTATAGCGGGCTCGAGCAGTACTTC. Translating it yields CASSKMYSGLEQYF.

This clonotype was recorded at least ten times. CDR3 DNA sequence: TGTGCCAGCAGCTTAGCCGGGACGGAGTCCTACGAGCAGTACTTC. It specifies CASSLAGTESYEQYF. This chain links TRBV7-2 with TRBJ2-7; D may correspond to TRBD1 or TRBD2 (5 bases each). V gave up 0 bases and J gave up 1 base, with 10 bases separating them. Per germline, CDR1 SGHTA and CDR2 FQGNSA. This CDR3 has 15 amino acids.

This clonotype was detected a few times. The chain carries TRBV6-2 or TRBV6-3 and TRBJ1-4; weak D call: TRBD1 (5 bases). Trimming took 2 bases from V and 4 from J, leaving 17 bases between them. Per germline, CDR1 MNHEY and CDR2 SVGEGT. The CDR3 loop spans 17 amino acids. The DNA for the CDR3 is TGTGCCAGCAGTTACCTGAGTGGGGACGTCGGTAATGAAAAACTGTTTTTT. Its translation is CASSYLSGDVGNEKLFF.

With regard to this clonotype: Given a much more abundant clone one base away, this may be a read error. The chain couples TRBV7-2 to TRBJ1-3; D gene ambiguous. The CDR3 is 16 amino acids. Looked up from germline, CDR1 is SGHTA and CDR2 is FQGNSA. CDR3 sequence reads: CASSSLGLRPGNNIYF. The CDR3 DNA is TGTGCCAGCAGCTCCCTCGGATTGCGTCCTGGAAACAACATATATTTT.

The sample holds a few counts of this clonotype. The gene calls are TRBV24-1 and TRBJ2-3; D may match TRBD1 or TRBD2 (5 bases each). Germline CDR1 and CDR2: KGHDR and SFDVKD. V was trimmed by 4 bases and J by 5 bases, leaving 12 bases between them. This CDR3 has 14 residues. Written as DNA, the CDR3 is TGTGCCACCAGTGACCGGGACCGCAAAGATACGCAGTATTTT. It encodes CATSDRDRKDTQYF.

The chain employs TRBV2 and TRBJ2-5, with TRBD2 matching over 8 bases. This CDR3 has 13 amino acids. The junction had 5 bases not matched to a gene; V was cut back by 9 bases and J by 2 bases. CDR1 is SNHLY and CDR2 is FYNNEI in the germline V gene. The CDR3 sequence: CARGLAPQETQYF. The CDR3 region has the DNA TGTGCCAGAGGACTAGCCCCTCAAGAGACCCAGTACTTC.